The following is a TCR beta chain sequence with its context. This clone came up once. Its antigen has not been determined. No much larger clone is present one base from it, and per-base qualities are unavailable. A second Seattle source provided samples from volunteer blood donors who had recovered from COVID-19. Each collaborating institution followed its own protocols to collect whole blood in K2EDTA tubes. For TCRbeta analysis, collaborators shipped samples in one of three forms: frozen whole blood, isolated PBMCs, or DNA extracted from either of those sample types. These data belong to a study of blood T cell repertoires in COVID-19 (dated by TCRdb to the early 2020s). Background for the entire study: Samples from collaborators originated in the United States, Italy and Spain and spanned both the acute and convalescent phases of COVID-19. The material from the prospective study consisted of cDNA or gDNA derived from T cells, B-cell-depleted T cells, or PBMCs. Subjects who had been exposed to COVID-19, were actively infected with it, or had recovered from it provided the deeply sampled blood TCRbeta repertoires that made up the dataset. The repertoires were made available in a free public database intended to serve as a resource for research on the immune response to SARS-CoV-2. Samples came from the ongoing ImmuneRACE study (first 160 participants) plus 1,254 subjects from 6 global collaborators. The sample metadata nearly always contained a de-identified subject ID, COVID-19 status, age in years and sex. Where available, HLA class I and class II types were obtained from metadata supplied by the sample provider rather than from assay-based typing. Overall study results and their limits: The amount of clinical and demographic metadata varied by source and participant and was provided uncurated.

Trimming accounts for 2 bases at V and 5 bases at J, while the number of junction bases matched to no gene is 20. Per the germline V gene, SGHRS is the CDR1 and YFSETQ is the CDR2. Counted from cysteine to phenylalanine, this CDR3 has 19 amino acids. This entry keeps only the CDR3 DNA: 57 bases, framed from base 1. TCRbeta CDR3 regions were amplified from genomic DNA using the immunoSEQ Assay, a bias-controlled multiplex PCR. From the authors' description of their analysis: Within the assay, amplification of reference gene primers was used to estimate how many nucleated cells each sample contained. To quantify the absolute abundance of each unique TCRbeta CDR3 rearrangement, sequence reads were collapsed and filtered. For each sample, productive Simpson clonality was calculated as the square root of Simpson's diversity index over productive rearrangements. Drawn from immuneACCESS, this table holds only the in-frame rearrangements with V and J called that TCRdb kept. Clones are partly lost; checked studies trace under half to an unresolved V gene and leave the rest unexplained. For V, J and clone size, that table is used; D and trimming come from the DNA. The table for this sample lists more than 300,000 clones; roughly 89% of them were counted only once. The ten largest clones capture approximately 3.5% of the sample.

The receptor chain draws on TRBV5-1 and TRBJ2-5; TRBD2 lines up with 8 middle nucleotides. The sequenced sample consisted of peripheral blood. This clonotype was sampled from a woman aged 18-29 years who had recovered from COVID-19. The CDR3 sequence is CASSFGGAGEDGSTETQYF. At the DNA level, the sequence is TGCGCCAGCAGCTTTGGGGGAGCGGGAGAGGATGGTTCGACGGAGACCCAGTACTTC.